Listed below are T cell receptor beta chains from one sample, sequenced in a study of breast tumors, draining lymph nodes, adjacent tissues. TCRdb used MiXCR to reprocess the multiplex PCR reads, holding one entry per CDR3 protein. The sample includes around 13,000 distinct CDR3 sequences, 60% to 75% of them seen just once. The sequencing input was tumor-adjacent breast tissue. The receptors here all came from a female donor with breast cancer. Some clones in this sample may be carry-over from other donors' samples. The CDR3 runs from the conserved cysteine through the conserved F or W. A D gene is named only where the DNA matches it firmly. For some rows the clone size is stated as once, few or many, or as a class when expanded; others skip it.

D gene: TRBD1; J gene: TRBJ2-5; clone size: NA; V gene: TRBV10-3; CDR3 protein: CAIRPDRGRETQYF; CDR3 DNA: TGTGCCATCAGGCCGGACAGGGGACGAGAGACCCAGTACTTC
D gene: NA; J gene: TRBJ2-7; clone size: many; V gene: TRBV18; CDR3 protein: CASSPVGGYYEQYF; CDR3 DNA: TGTGCCAGCTCACCGGTGGGGGGCTATTACGAGCAGTACTTC
D gene: NA; J gene: TRBJ2-1; clone size: NA; V gene: TRBV6-2/TRBV6-3; CDR3 protein: CASRLGGSNEQFF; CDR3 DNA: TGTGCCAGCAGATTAGGGGGTTCCAATGAGCAGTTCTTC
D gene: TRBD2; J gene: TRBJ2-3; clone size: many; V gene: TRBV19; CDR3 protein: CASSIGREADTQYF; CDR3 DNA: TGTGCCAGTAGTATCGGGCGGGAGGCAGATACGCAGTATTTT
D gene: NA; J gene: TRBJ1-3; clone size: NA; V gene: TRBV19; CDR3 protein: CASSITGHSGNTIYF; CDR3 DNA: TGTGCCAGTAGTATTACAGGCCACTCTGGAAACACCATATATTTT
D gene: TRBD2; J gene: TRBJ2-7; clone size: few; V gene: TRBV12-3/TRBV12-4; CDR3 protein: CASSPSGRKSYEQYF; CDR3 DNA: TGTGCCAGCAGTCCTAGCGGGAGGAAATCCTACGAGCAGTACTTC
D gene: TRBD2; J gene: TRBJ2-1; clone size: NA; V gene: TRBV30; CDR3 protein: CAWSMGLADYNEQFF; CDR3 DNA: TGTGCCTGGAGTATGGGGCTAGCGGACTACAATGAGCAGTTCTTC
D gene: NA; J gene: TRBJ2-7; clone size: NA; V gene: TRBV29-1; CDR3 protein: CSVRVSPYEQYF; CDR3 DNA: TGCAGCGTCCGGGTCTCTCCCTACGAGCAGTACTTC
D gene: NA; J gene: TRBJ2-3; clone size: NA; V gene: TRBV20-1; CDR3 protein: CSARDLRSPVAQYF; CDR3 DNA: TGCAGTGCTAGAGATTTACGGAGCCCCGTTGCGCAGTATTTT
D gene: NA; J gene: TRBJ2-3; clone size: NA; V gene: TRBV28; CDR3 protein: CATVGQTDTQYF; CDR3 DNA: TGTGCGACGGTAGGGCAAACAGATACGCAGTATTTT
D gene: NA; J gene: TRBJ2-5; clone size: NA; V gene: TRBV5-1; CDR3 protein: CASSLSRGWEETQYF; CDR3 DNA: TGCGCCAGCAGCTTGTCGCGAGGTTGGGAAGAGACCCAGTACTTC
D gene: NA; J gene: TRBJ1-4; clone size: medium-sized; V gene: TRBV4-2; CDR3 protein: CASSVQGRDEKLFF; CDR3 DNA: TGTGCCAGCAGCGTACAGGGTAGGGATGAAAAACTGTTTTTT
D gene: NA; J gene: TRBJ2-3; clone size: NA; V gene: TRBV20-1; CDR3 protein: CSARGGSGRSVLADTQYF; CDR3 DNA: TGCAGTGCTAGAGGCGGATCCGGGAGATCAGTATTGGCAGATACGCAGTATTTT
D gene: NA; J gene: TRBJ2-3; clone size: NA; V gene: TRBV9; CDR3 protein: CASSVRGGYPDTQYF; CDR3 DNA: TGTGCCAGCAGCGTAAGGGGGGGGTATCCAGATACGCAGTATTTT
D gene: NA; J gene: TRBJ2-5; clone size: NA; V gene: TRBV4-3; CDR3 protein: CASSQDPSVQETQYF; CDR3 DNA: TGCGCCAGCAGCCAAGATCCTAGCGTCCAAGAGACCCAGTACTTC
D gene: NA; J gene: TRBJ2-7; clone size: NA; V gene: TRBV15; CDR3 protein: CATSSKQGYEQYF; CDR3 DNA: TGTGCCACCAGCAGTAAACAGGGCTACGAGCAGTACTTC
D gene: NA; J gene: TRBJ1-4; clone size: NA; V gene: TRBV12-3/TRBV12-4; CDR3 protein: CASSPQGLTGEKLFF; CDR3 DNA: TGTGCCAGCAGTCCACAGGGCCTAACGGGTGAAAAACTGTTTTTT
D gene: TRBD1; J gene: TRBJ2-4; clone size: many; V gene: TRBV4-1; CDR3 protein: CASSPTGGLAKNIQYF; CDR3 DNA: TGCGCCAGCAGCCCAACAGGGGGTTTGGCCAAAAACATTCAGTACTTC
D gene: NA; J gene: TRBJ2-7; clone size: many; V gene: TRBV20-1; CDR3 protein: CSARPPGRGEQYF; CDR3 DNA: TGCAGTGCTCGTCCTCCCGGGAGAGGCGAGCAGTACTTC
D gene: NA; J gene: TRBJ2-7; clone size: NA; V gene: TRBV14; CDR3 protein: CASSQDRGGRYYEQYF; CDR3 DNA: TGTGCCAGCAGCCAAGACCGAGGAGGGCGGTATTACGAGCAGTACTTC
D gene: NA; J gene: TRBJ2-1; clone size: once; V gene: TRBV20-1; CDR3 protein: CSARDYNGRHNEQFF; CDR3 DNA: TGCAGTGCTAGAGATTATAACGGGAGACACAATGAGCAGTTCTTC
D gene: NA; J gene: TRBJ2-3; clone size: once; V gene: TRBV20-1; CDR3 protein: CSATTSSTDTQYF; CDR3 DNA: TGCAGTGCTACCACATCTAGCACAGATACGCAGTATTTT
D gene: NA; J gene: TRBJ1-4; clone size: NA; V gene: TRBV4-3; CDR3 protein: CASSQALHRVGGEKLFF; CDR3 DNA: TGCGCCAGCAGCCAAGCCCTTCACAGGGTCGGAGGGGAAAAACTGTTTTTT
D gene: NA; J gene: TRBJ1-6; clone size: NA; V gene: TRBV7-9; CDR3 protein: CASSFHDLRGAGSPLHF; CDR3 DNA: TGTGCCAGCAGCTTTCACGACCTCAGGGGTGCGGGCTCACCCCTCCACTTT
D gene: TRBD1; J gene: TRBJ2-7; clone size: NA; V gene: TRBV10-3; CDR3 protein: CAIGGGTGSYEQYF; CDR3 DNA: TGTGCCATCGGGGGTGGGACAGGCTCCTACGAGCAGTACTTC
D gene: TRBD1; J gene: TRBJ2-7; clone size: NA; V gene: TRBV28; CDR3 protein: CASSLSVGGLSYEQYF; CDR3 DNA: TGTGCCAGCAGTTTATCTGTAGGGGGCCTCTCCTACGAGCAGTACTTC
D gene: TRBD2; J gene: TRBJ2-3; clone size: NA; V gene: TRBV11-3; CDR3 protein: CASSGPLAGGPTDTQYF; CDR3 DNA: TGTGCCAGCAGCGGACCCCTAGCGGGAGGGCCCACAGATACGCAGTATTTT
D gene: NA; J gene: TRBJ1-6; clone size: few; V gene: TRBV2; CDR3 protein: CASSVRGYNSPLHF; CDR3 DNA: TGTGCCAGCAGTGTTCGGGGATATAATTCACCCCTCCACTTT
D gene: NA; J gene: TRBJ1-6; clone size: NA; V gene: TRBV7-2; CDR3 protein: CASSLRSGSHPSSYNSPLHF; CDR3 DNA: TGTGCCAGCAGCTTACGCTCCGGTTCCCATCCGAGCTCCTATAATTCACCCCTCCACTTT
D gene: NA; J gene: TRBJ2-7; clone size: medium-sized; V gene: TRBV2; CDR3 protein: CASSEAPTSNEQYF; CDR3 DNA: TGTGCCAGCAGTGAAGCCCCGACTAGTAACGAGCAGTACTTC
D gene: TRBD1; J gene: TRBJ1-6; clone size: NA; V gene: TRBV5-1; CDR3 protein: CASSPTGTGTGNSPLHF; CDR3 DNA: TGCGCCAGCAGCCCAACCGGGACAGGGACTGGTAATTCACCCCTCCACTTT
D gene: NA; J gene: TRBJ2-1; clone size: NA; V gene: TRBV7-3; CDR3 protein: CASSSQGEQFF; CDR3 DNA: TGTGCCAGCAGCTCCCAGGGTGAGCAGTTCTTC
D gene: TRBD2; J gene: TRBJ2-5; clone size: NA; V gene: TRBV15; CDR3 protein: CATSSRLAGETQYF; CDR3 DNA: TGTGCCACCAGCAGCCGACTAGCGGGAGAGACCCAGTACTTC
D gene: TRBD1; J gene: TRBJ2-3; clone size: many; V gene: TRBV6-2/TRBV6-3; CDR3 protein: CASTDEGADKYF; CDR3 DNA: TGTGCCAGCACTGACGAGGGGGCCGACAAGTATTTT
D gene: TRBD2; J gene: TRBJ2-7; clone size: medium-sized; V gene: TRBV6-5; CDR3 protein: CASSYSLTSGGLYEQYF; CDR3 DNA: TGTGCCAGCAGTTACTCCCTGACTAGCGGCGGTCTCTACGAGCAGTACTTC
D gene: TRBD2; J gene: TRBJ2-5; clone size: once; V gene: TRBV12-3/TRBV12-4; CDR3 protein: CASSKAGGGQTETQYF; CDR3 DNA: TGTGCCAGCAGTAAGGCGGGAGGGGGACAAACCGAGACCCAGTACTTC
D gene: NA; J gene: TRBJ1-6; clone size: NA; V gene: TRBV5-1; CDR3 protein: CASSLGGDNSPLHF; CDR3 DNA: TGCGCCAGCAGCTTGGGAGGGGACAATTCACCCCTCCACTTT
D gene: TRBD1; J gene: TRBJ2-7; clone size: NA; V gene: TRBV5-5; CDR3 protein: CASSRDPGGEQYF; CDR3 DNA: TGTGCCAGCAGCCGCGACCCAGGGGGCGAGCAGTACTTC
D gene: TRBD2; J gene: TRBJ2-5; clone size: NA; V gene: TRBV7-2; CDR3 protein: CASSRTSGGYQETQYF; CDR3 DNA: TGTGCCAGCAGCCGGACTAGCGGGGGGTACCAAGAGACCCAGTACTTC
D gene: TRBD2; J gene: TRBJ2-1; clone size: NA; V gene: TRBV7-2; CDR3 protein: CASSLGTSYEQFF; CDR3 DNA: TGTGCCAGCAGCTTAGGGACTAGCTACGAGCAGTTCTTC
D gene: NA; J gene: TRBJ2-7; clone size: NA; V gene: TRBV11-2; CDR3 protein: CASSLGDYEQYF; CDR3 DNA: TGTGCCAGCAGCTTAGGTGACTACGAGCAGTACTTC
D gene: TRBD1; J gene: TRBJ2-7; clone size: NA; V gene: TRBV20-1; CDR3 protein: CSAHPGQGPTYEQYF; CDR3 DNA: TGCAGTGCCCACCCCGGACAGGGGCCCACCTACGAGCAGTACTTC
D gene: TRBD2; J gene: TRBJ2-5; clone size: NA; V gene: TRBV20-1; CDR3 protein: CSANSGSAGETQYF; CDR3 DNA: TGCAGTGCCAATAGCGGGAGCGCGGGGGAGACCCAGTACTTC
D gene: NA; J gene: TRBJ2-5; clone size: NA; V gene: TRBV10-3; CDR3 protein: CAISEPEPGQRLQETQYF; CDR3 DNA: TGTGCCATCAGTGAGCCTGAACCGGGACAAAGACTCCAAGAGACCCAGTACTTC
D gene: NA; J gene: TRBJ2-1; clone size: NA; V gene: TRBV18; CDR3 protein: CASSPVGNGQFF; CDR3 DNA: TGTGCCAGCTCACCCGTCGGCAACGGGCAGTTCTTC
D gene: NA; J gene: TRBJ2-7; clone size: once; V gene: TRBV5-1; CDR3 protein: CASSLIPGPSYEQYF; CDR3 DNA: TGCGCCAGCAGCTTAATCCCAGGCCCTTCCTACGAGCAGTACTTC
D gene: NA; J gene: TRBJ1-4; clone size: NA; V gene: TRBV2; CDR3 protein: CASRGSRNEKLFF; CDR3 DNA: TGTGCCAGCCGCGGCAGCAGAAATGAAAAACTGTTTTTT
D gene: NA; J gene: TRBJ2-7; clone size: NA; V gene: TRBV7-2; CDR3 protein: CASSPRAAYEQYF; CDR3 DNA: TGTGCCAGCAGCCCCCGAGCGGCCTACGAGCAGTACTTC
D gene: NA; J gene: TRBJ2-2; clone size: many; V gene: TRBV5-6; CDR3 protein: CASSLTVQGMNGELFF; CDR3 DNA: TGTGCCAGCAGCTTGACGGTACAGGGTATGAACGGGGAGCTGTTTTTT
D gene: NA; J gene: TRBJ2-6; clone size: NA; V gene: TRBV12-3/TRBV12-4; CDR3 protein: CASTRGTNVLTF; CDR3 DNA: TGTGCCAGCACCCGAGGGACCAACGTCCTGACTTTC